Sequencing of this TCR beta chain was carried out in a study of tumor-infiltrating lymphocytes in primary liver carcinoma. The source material, roughly 20-31 mg of unsorted bulk tissue, was used to co-extract RNA and DNA. This CDR3 has 15 residues. V lost 6 bases and J lost 2, with 15 bases in between. Germline-derived CDR1 and CDR2 are MNHNS and SASEGT. Study observations and caveats: Only around 7.5-25% of top clones occurred in all five tumor regions.

Reverse transcription of roughly 0.45 ug total RNA with a constant-region primer produced TCR beta cDNA. Construction of TCR beta libraries relied on three successive nested multiplex PCR rounds employing slightly modified ARM-PCR. Each of the first two PCR rounds ran nine to ten cycles with TRBV1-TRBV30 forward and C-beta reverse primers. TCRdb independently ran MiXCR on the multiplex PCR reads; one entry per CDR3 protein. Of 100,000 or so distinct CDR3 sequences listed, about 70% were seen once; the top ten hold 9.5%. This clonotype was observed a handful of times. Its specificity is not known. A clone one base away is much larger, so this may be a read error.

The receptor's source is a woman in her fifties or sixties with primary liver carcinoma and hepatitis B virus infection. V gene TRBV6-1 combines with J gene TRBJ2-3, with TRBD1 as a possible D gene (5 bases). The sequencing sample was made of liver tumor tissue from sampling region 5. Subset given: tumor region T5, tumor centre. CDR3 nucleotides: TGTGCCAGCAGACAAGACAGAACAGACACAGATACGCAGTATTTT. Translated: CASRQDRTDTDTQYF.